This entry lists 21 T cell receptor beta chains sequenced from one sample in a study of shared clonotypes between healthy human individuals. Produced via immunoSEQ multiplex PCR; TCRdb's table is partial and in-frame only. The sample has fewer than 2.5 million clones, roughly 93% seen once. Sequences were obtained from naive CD4+ T cells from PBMCs. Subset of the sample: CD45RA+ positively selected. The source is a man aged 18 to 30 in good health. Some clones in this sample may be carry-over from other donors' samples.

This clone was found once. The chain employs TRBV5-4 and TRBJ2-7; D gene uncertain. Trimming stripped 4 bases from V and 3 bases from J, with 11 bases between. This CDR3 spans 13 amino acids. Germline-derived CDR1 and CDR2 are SGHNT and YYREEE (reference sequence). CDR3 loop: CASSVDMHYEQYF. The CDR3, as DNA: TGTGCCAGCAGCGTCGACATGCACTACGAGCAGTACTTC.

The chain is built from TRBV6-1 and TRBJ2-1; 7 bases align to TRBD1. The CDR3 is made up of 17 amino acids. The germline V gene has CDR1 MNHNS and CDR2 SASEGT. V trimming: 4 bases; J trimming: 10 bases; junction bases outside the gene matches: 19. Here the CDR3 DNA reads TGTGCCAGCAGTGGGGCCCTTAGACAGGGTAGGGTTGGGGAGCAGTTCTTC. It encodes CASSGALRQGRVGEQFF.

This sequence joins TRBV6-6 and TRBJ2-3; maybe TRBD2 (5 bases). The CDR3 has 14 residues. The germline V and J ends were trimmed by 6 bases and 0 bases, with 10 bases remaining between them. Germline assignment: CDR1 MNHNY and CDR2 SVGAGI (reference sequence). For the CDR3, the DNA is TGTGCCAGCAGGGGCGGGTTAAGCACAGATACGCAGTATTTT. Encoded protein: CASRGGLSTDTQYF.

This chain joins TRBV5-8 and TRBJ2-6, with 8 positions matching TRBD1. The V gene's germline CDR1 is SGHTS and CDR2 YDEGEE. V lost 4 bases to trimming and J lost 2 bases; unmatched junction nucleotides: 8. The CDR3 loop spans 17 amino acids. The CDR3 sequence: CASSPGQGVAGANVLTF. For the CDR3, the DNA is TGTGCCAGCAGCCCCGGACAGGGTGTTGCTGGGGCCAACGTCCTGACTTTC.

The CDR3 bases are TGTGCCAGCTCACCTGTAGCGGGAGGTAATCGAGAGACCCAGTACTTC. Translation gives CASSPVAGGNRETQYF. The V and J genes are TRBV18 and TRBJ2-5; 10 positions match TRBD2. Germline CDR1 KGHSH, CDR2 LQKENI. Trimming took 3 bases from V and 4 from J; bases not matched to a gene: 8. The CDR3 extends over 16 amino acids.

This chain links TRBV5-1 with TRBJ2-1; 10 nucleotides align to TRBD2. Germline loops: CDR1 SGHRS, CDR2 YFSETQ. V lost 0 bases to trimming and J lost 8 bases; unmatched junction nucleotides: 8. The CDR3 is 16 amino acids. CDR3 loop: CASSLGRASGSHEQFF. CDR3 nucleotide sequence: TGCGCCAGCAGCTTGGGACGGGCTAGCGGGAGTCATGAGCAGTTCTTC.

The chain recombines TRBV28 with TRBJ1-5; D may be TRBD1 (6 bases). CDR3 length equals 16 residues. CDR1 is MDHEN and CDR2 is SYDVKM in the germline V gene. V gave up 6 bases and J gave up 0 bases, with 15 bases separating them. The CDR3 reads CASRYGRGNSNQPQHF. The CDR3 nucleotides read TGTGCCAGCAGATACGGCAGGGGAAATAGCAATCAGCCCCAGCATTTT.

V is TRBV7-9 and J is TRBJ2-7; maybe TRBD1 (5 bases). Trimming shortened V by 2 bases and J by 2 bases, and 10 bases separated the two germline ends. The CDR3 loop spans 14 amino acids. Germline V gene sequence: CDR1 SEHNR, CDR2 FQNEAQ (reference sequence). The CDR3 is CASSLSSGTYEQYF. The CDR3 nucleotides read TGTGCCAGCAGCTTATCTTCAGGGACCTACGAGCAGTACTTC.

This clone was observed a single time. The chain carries TRBV20-1 and TRBJ2-7; no definite D call. Germline lookup yields CDR1 DFQATT and CDR2 SNEGSKA (reference sequence). CDR3 size: 11 residues. Between the trimmed V and J ends, which lost 5 bases and 7 bases, there was a span of 12 bases. The CDR3 region is CSAWRQSEQYF. The CDR3 DNA reads TGCAGTGCTTGGCGGCAGTCAGAGCAGTACTTC.

The chain links TRBV2 to TRBJ2-7; D possibly corresponds to TRBD1 (6 bases). This CDR3 is 15 amino acids long. Germline assignment: CDR1 SNHLY and CDR2 FYNNEI. The ends were cut back, 6 bases at V and 3 bases at J, with 18 bases in the middle. The chain's CDR3 is CASSPTGRDGYEQYF. Written as DNA, the CDR3 is TGTGCCAGCAGCCCTACAGGGAGAGATGGCTACGAGCAGTACTTC.

This chain connects TRBV2 to TRBJ2-2; TRBD2 matches at 9 bases. The germline gives CDR1 SNHLY, CDR2 FYNNEI. Trimming at V came to 6 bases and at J to 3 bases, leaving 14 bases not matched to a gene. CDR3 length: 18 amino acids. The CDR3 bases are TGTGCCAGCAGCCCCGGCCCCAGCGGACTAGCGTACACCGGGGAGCTGTTTTTT. It translates to CASSPGPSGLAYTGELFF.

V and J are TRBV10-3 and TRBJ1-5; D is ambiguous. Trimming took off 4 bases at V and 3 bases at J, with 4 bases between the two ends. This CDR3 is 12 amino acids long. CDR1 is ENHRY, CDR2 SYGVKD, per germline. The CDR3 sequence: CAISGNNQPQHF. CDR3 DNA sequence: TGTGCCATCAGTGGCAACAATCAGCCCCAGCATTTT.

This clone was recorded once. The chain joins TRBV18 to TRBJ2-2; TRBD2 might be the D (5 bases). The CDR3 is 14 residues long. V lost 3 bases and J 6 bases, leaving 11 bases between the germline ends. Germline CDR1 KGHSH, CDR2 LQKENI. The CDR3: CASSPGARAGELFF. CDR3 in DNA: TGTGCCAGCTCACCCGGAGCGAGGGCCGGGGAGCTGTTTTTT.

CDR3 sequence: CASSSSDNEQFF. The CDR3 DNA is TGTGCCAGCAGCTCCTCGGACAATGAGCAGTTCTTC. The chain combines TRBV11-2 with TRBJ2-1; D remains ambiguous. The CDR3 is 12 residues long. CDR1 and CDR2 from the germline V gene are SGHAT and FQNNGV. V lost 4 bases and J 5 bases, leaving 6 bases between the germline ends.

The chain joins TRBV30 to TRBJ2-3; D gene unclear. There are 13 residues in the CDR3. The germline V gene has CDR1 GTSNPN and CDR2 SVGIG (reference sequence). V lost 3 bases, J lost 0 bases, and 7 bases lay in between. This chain's CDR3 is CAWRQPSTDTQYF. As DNA, the CDR3 is TGTGCCTGGAGACAGCCTAGCACAGATACGCAGTATTTT.

This clone was seen only once. The chain combines TRBV2 with TRBJ1-5; the D gene is possibly TRBD1 (6 bases). V was trimmed by 4 bases and J by 3 bases, leaving 10 bases between them. The CDR3 has 14 amino acids. Germline CDR1 and CDR2: SNHLY and FYNNEI. CDR3 DNA: TGTGCCAGCAGTGTACAGGGAACCAATCAGCCCCAGCATTTT. This sequence encodes CASSVQGTNQPQHF.

This chain connects TRBV27 to TRBJ1-1; D possibly corresponds to TRBD1 (5 bases). The CDR3 covers 16 residues. Germline lookup yields CDR1 MNHEY and CDR2 SMNVEV (reference sequence). Trimming left V 6 bases short and J 2 bases short, with 19 bases between. CDR3 in amino acids: CASRAPGGVFNTEAFF. CDR3 in DNA: TGTGCCAGCAGGGCACCGGGGGGGGTTTTTAACACTGAAGCTTTCTTT.

V usage is TRBV7-2 and J usage is TRBJ2-5; D is perhaps TRBD1 (5 bases). This CDR3 has 15 residues. The V gene's germline CDR1 is SGHTA and CDR2 FQGNSA. V was shortened by 0 bases and J by 4 bases, with 12 bases between the two germline ends. Here the CDR3 reads CASSLAPGMGETQYF. CDR3 in DNA: TGTGCCAGCAGCTTAGCGCCAGGGATGGGAGAGACCCAGTACTTC.

The chain is built from TRBV28 and TRBJ1-5; D call uncertain. This CDR3 has 15 amino acids. The germline CDR1 and CDR2 sequences are MDHEN and SYDVKM. The V and J ends lost 1 base and 1 base respectively, with 8 bases between them. The CDR3 DNA reads TGTGCCAGCAGTTTATCCGGATCAAGCAATCAGCCCCAGCATTTT. Residues: CASSLSGSSNQPQHF.

With respect to this clone: Other DNA variants within this sample encode the same CDR3. V usage is TRBV5-4 and J usage is TRBJ2-3; TRBD1 aligns across 7 bases. This CDR3 contains 14 residues. V dropped 0 bases and J dropped 5; count of bases not matched to a gene: 3. Germline lookup yields CDR1 SGHNT and CDR2 YYREEE (reference sequence). The CDR3 sequence is CASSLGQGGDTQYF. CDR3 nucleotides: TGTGCCAGCAGCTTGGGACAGGGTGGAGATACGCAGTATTTT. Together with reference TRBV5-4 and TRBJ2-3, the CDR3 gives the full variable domain: ETGVTQSPTHLIKTRGQQVTLRCSSQSGHNTVSWYQQALGQGPQFIFQYYREEENGRGNFPPRFSGLQFPNYSSELNVNALELDDSALYLCASSLGQGGDTQYFGPGTRLTVL.

The J gene is TRBJ1-1, the V gene TRBV2; D gene uncertain. The CDR3 is 13 residues long. Germline loops: CDR1 SNHLY, CDR2 FYNNEI. V gave up 11 bases and J gave up 1 base, with 14 bases separating them. The CDR3: CAAQAETNTEAFF. DNA of the CDR3: TGTGCCGCCCAGGCAGAGACGAACACTGAAGCTTTCTTT.